The 15 T cell receptor beta chains reported below all come from one sample, sequenced in a study of blood T cell repertoires in COVID-19. Only in-frame clones appear in the TCRdb table, and some are missing; sequencing was by immunoSEQ multiplex PCR. The sample lists roughly 110,000 clones; roughly 80% were seen once. Source material: peripheral blood. The origin of the receptors is a man aged 50 or older with acute or convalescent COVID-19.

V gene TRBV27 combines with J gene TRBJ2-7; 7 bases agree with TRBD1. V lost 7 bases and J lost 1; bases outside the gene matches: 7. There are 14 residues in the CDR3. Per the germline V gene, CDR1 is MNHEY and CDR2 is SMNVEV (reference sequence). CDR3 in amino acids: CASKRDSISYEQYF. For the CDR3, the DNA is TGTGCCAGCAAAAGGGACAGCATATCCTACGAGCAGTACTTC.

The gene calls are TRBV6-6 and TRBJ1-5; unclear D gene. The CDR3 contains 14 residues. CDR1 MNHNY and CDR2 SVGAGI come from the germline V gene (reference sequence). Trimming stripped 4 bases from V and 4 bases from J, with 11 bases between. The CDR3 region has the DNA TGTGCCAGCAGTTTGAAAACAGCAAATCAGCCCCAGCATTTT. Translating it yields CASSLKTANQPQHF.

This clone was detected a few times. The chain combines TRBV5-1 with TRBJ2-1; 9 bases map to TRBD2. This CDR3 contains 15 residues. Germline V lookup: CDR1 SGHRS, CDR2 YFSETQ. V lost 4 bases and J lost 4; bases outside the gene matches: 6. Here the CDR3 DNA reads TGCGCCAGCAGCCCCCTAGCGGGGATGTACAATGAGCAGTTCTTC. It specifies CASSPLAGMYNEQFF.

This rearrangement joins TRBV28 to TRBJ2-3; tentatively, D is TRBD2 (6 bases). V was cut by 3 bases and J by 5 bases, with 18 bases left in between. Germline CDR1 and CDR2: MDHEN and SYDVKM. The CDR3 is 16 residues long. The CDR3 loop reads CASSLGGARDRDTQYF. The DNA for the CDR3 is TGTGCCAGCAGTTTGGGGGGTGCCAGGGATCGAGATACGCAGTATTTT.

V usage is TRBV5-1 and J usage is TRBJ2-7; 11 bases fit TRBD2. The V and J ends lost 0 bases and 2 bases, in that order; junction bases with no gene match: 4. This CDR3 region has 16 residues. Per the germline V gene, CDR1 is SGHRS and CDR2 is YFSETQ. Here the CDR3 reads CASSLDPSGGTYEQYF. Here the CDR3 DNA reads TGCGCCAGCAGCTTGGATCCTAGCGGGGGGACCTACGAGCAGTACTTC.

A few counts support this clone. The chain is built from TRBV3-1 (or the pseudogene TRBV3-2) and TRBJ1-6; no clear D. Trimming shortened V by 9 bases and J by 2 bases, and 11 bases separated the two germline ends. The CDR3 spans 14 residues. Germline assignment: CDR1 LGHDT and CDR2 YNNKEL (reference sequence). CDR3 bases: TGTGCCAGTGTACAGAGCACCTATAATTCACCCCTCCACTTT. Encoded protein: CASVQSTYNSPLHF.

This clone came up a few times. As DNA, the CDR3 is TGTGCCAGCAGCCAAATGCCGGGACAGGGAAATGAAAAACTGTTTTTT. Translation: CASSQMPGQGNEKLFF. The rearrangement links TRBV4-2 to TRBJ1-4; 9 nucleotides align to TRBD1. Looked up from germline, CDR1 is LGHNA and CDR2 is YNFKEQ. Trimming removed 2 bases from V and 5 bases from J; junction bases left unmatched: 6. The CDR3 covers 16 residues.

The gene calls are TRBV6-5 and TRBJ1-4; 10 positions agree with TRBD1. CDR1 MNHEY and CDR2 SVGAGI come from the germline V gene. This CDR3 comprises 15 residues. Trimming cost V 6 bases and J 8 bases; bases outside gene matches: 9. CDR3 DNA: TGTGCCAGCAGGGGATGGACAGGGGGTCGCGAAAAACTGTTTTTT. Translation gives CASRGWTGGREKLFF.

This clone was observed many times. This chain uses TRBV28 with TRBJ2-1, with a weak D call TRBD1 (6 bases). V dropped 3 bases and J dropped 3 bases, with 9 bases sitting between them. This CDR3 is 14 amino acids long. Germline CDR1 reads MDHEN; CDR2 reads SYDVKM. The CDR3 reads CASSFSTGYNEQFF. The CDR3 DNA reads as TGTGCCAGCAGTTTTTCGACAGGCTACAATGAGCAGTTCTTC.

This clone has ten or more counts. V gene TRBV11-2 combines with J gene TRBJ1-1; D unclear. V was trimmed by 4 bases and J by 5 bases, leaving 11 bases between them. The CDR3 is made up of 13 amino acids. Germline V lookup: CDR1 SGHAT, CDR2 FQNNGV. The CDR3 region has the DNA TGTGCCAGCAGCTCCTCCCTGAGGACTGAAGCTTTCTTT. Translation gives CASSSSLRTEAFF.

V is TRBV4-2 and J is TRBJ2-7, with TRBD1 matching over 10 bases. V trimming: 0 bases; J trimming: 6 bases; junction bases outside the gene matches: 11. This CDR3 is 17 amino acids long. Germline V CDR1 and CDR2: LGHNA, YNFKEQ. Here the CDR3 DNA reads TGTGCCAGCAGCCAAGAGTATCCCCGCGACAGGGGGCGCGAGCAGTACTTC. Translating it yields CASSQEYPRDRGREQYF.

The J gene is TRBJ2-1, the V gene TRBV7-8; 12 nucleotides align to TRBD2. V trimming: 1 base; J trimming: 0 bases; junction bases outside the gene matches: 4. CDR3 size: 18 residues. Per germline, CDR1 SGHVS and CDR2 FQNEAQ. The CDR3 DNA sequence: TGTGCCAGCAGCTTAGGACTAGCGGGGGAAATCTCCTACAATGAGCAGTTCTTC. Protein: CASSLGLAGEISYNEQFF.

The rearrangement uses TRBV30 and TRBJ1-3; TRBD1 agrees at 9 bases. The CDR3 is 19 residues long. Per the germline V gene, CDR1 is GTSNPN and CDR2 is SVGIG (reference sequence). The V and J ends lost 4 bases and 7 bases, in that order; junction bases with no gene match: 23. The CDR3 DNA sequence: TGTGCCTGGAACACCGGACACACAGGGGGCTTCCGTGAACGGAACACCATATATTTT. Residues: CAWNTGHTGGFRERNTIYF.

This clone showed up just a few times. The chain couples TRBV6-5 to TRBJ1-5; 7 bases map to TRBD1. CDR3 length: 13 residues. The junction had 4 bases not matched to a gene; V was cut back by 4 bases and J by 7 bases. Looked up from germline, CDR1 is MNHEY and CDR2 is SVGAGI. CDR3: CASSSDRAQPQHF. The CDR3 nucleotides read TGTGCCAGCAGTTCCGACAGGGCCCAGCCCCAGCATTTT.

The count of this clone is one. This chain uses TRBV28 with TRBJ1-2; tentative D call: TRBD1 (5 bases). Germline-derived CDR1 and CDR2 are MDHEN and SYDVKM. The CDR3 extends over 14 amino acids. Deletions cut 3 bases from V and 9 bases from J, with 17 bases between. The CDR3 sequence is CASSFGAGTSSYTF. CDR3 bases: TGTGCCAGCAGTTTCGGGGCAGGGACTTCGAGCTACACCTTC.